This passage covers 31 T cell receptor beta chains from one sample sequenced in a study of blood T cell repertoires in COVID-19. TCRdb's copy holds only in-frame clones and misses some; the assay was immunoSEQ multiplex PCR. Among about 100,000 clones listed, around nine tenths were seen once. The sample taken for sequencing was peripheral blood. The receptors here all came from a woman aged 45-65 years with COVID-19, enrolled during active disease.

This clone was recorded once. The chain joins TRBV6-5 to TRBJ2-6, with D possibly TRBD1 on 5 matching bases. Trimming cost V 6 bases and J 4 bases, with 10 bases left between them. The CDR3 contains 14 residues. Germline CDR1 MNHEY, CDR2 SVGAGI. Here the CDR3 DNA reads TGTGCCAGCAGCTGGGGCCTCGGGGCCAACGTCCTGACTTTC. This translates into CASSWGLGANVLTF.

This clone showed up just once. This sequence joins TRBV6-6 and TRBJ2-3; possibly TRBD2 for D (5 bases). The CDR3 has 13 amino acids. Trimming removed 6 bases at V and 6 bases at J, with 13 bases between. Germline lookup yields CDR1 MNHNY and CDR2 SVGAGI (reference sequence). The CDR3 nucleotides read TGTGCCAGCAGCAAGGCGAGAGGGGATACGCAGTATTTT. This sequence encodes CASSKARGDTQYF.

The rearrangement uses TRBV6-5 and TRBJ2-3; 8 positions match TRBD1. The CDR3 length is 15 residues. V shed 8 bases and J 3 bases; nucleotides not matched to a gene: 10. Per germline, CDR1 MNHEY and CDR2 SVGAGI. The CDR3 reads CASCSPTGATDTQYF. CDR3 DNA sequence: TGTGCCAGCTGTTCCCCGACAGGGGCAACAGATACGCAGTATTTT.

The V call is TRBV6-4, the J call TRBJ1-5; 9 nucleotides agree with TRBD1. There are 17 residues in the CDR3. With 1 base clipped from V and 6 bases from J, the junction kept 10 bases outside the gene matches. Germline assignment: CDR1 MRHNA and CDR2 SNTAGT. The CDR3 region has the DNA TGTGCCAGCAGTGACTGTCCCGGGACAGGGATCAGTCAGCCCCAGCATTTT. Amino acid sequence: CASSDCPGTGISQPQHF.

This chain joins TRBV20-1 and TRBJ2-3, with D possibly TRBD1 on 5 matching bases. Germline CDR1 and CDR2: DFQATT and SNEGSKA (reference sequence). V lost 3 bases and J lost 2, with 15 bases in between. The CDR3 consists of 15 residues. The CDR3 DNA follows: TGCAGTGCTAGTTTAACAGGCGACCACACAGATACGCAGTATTTT. Its protein product is CSASLTGDHTDTQYF.

The chain couples TRBV12-5 to TRBJ2-1; possible D gene TRBD2, 7 bases. Germline assignment: CDR1 LGHNT and CDR2 FRNRAP. The CDR3 consists of 15 residues. Trimming cost V 9 bases and J 3 bases, with 18 bases left between them. The CDR3 nucleotides are TGTGCTAGCCGTAACAGGGACTACATCTACAATGAGCAGTTCTTC. This sequence encodes CASRNRDYIYNEQFF.

The chain employs TRBV6-5 and TRBJ2-3; possible D gene TRBD2, 6 bases. V was trimmed by 5 bases and J by 3 bases, leaving 6 bases between them. The CDR3 totals 12 residues. The germline V gene encodes CDR1 MNHEY and CDR2 SVGAGI. The CDR3 DNA reads TGTGCCAGCAGTCGGGGGACAGATACGCAGTATTTT. It encodes CASSRGTDTQYF.

This chain uses TRBV9 with TRBJ2-1, with 7 bases lining up with TRBD2. V dropped 2 bases and J dropped 4; count of bases not matched to a gene: 6. This CDR3 region has 15 residues. Germline loops: CDR1 SGDLS, CDR2 YYNGEE. The CDR3 loop is CASSVESGAYNEQFF. CDR3 sequence (DNA): TGTGCCAGCAGCGTGGAGAGCGGGGCGTACAATGAGCAGTTCTTC.

This clone was detected only once. This chain links TRBV6-6 with TRBJ2-1; D might be TRBD2 (6 bases). Deletions cut 4 bases from V and 12 bases from J, with 10 bases between. CDR1 is MNHNY and CDR2 is SVGAGI in the germline V gene (reference sequence). The CDR3 has 11 amino acids. CDR3: CASSFRDWQFF. The CDR3 DNA follows: TGTGCCAGCAGTTTCCGGGACTGGCAGTTCTTC.

The gene calls are TRBV29-1 and TRBJ1-1; 8 bases match TRBD1. After removal of 3 bases from V and 5 bases from J, the junction contained 2 bases not matched to a gene. Germline CDR1 SQVTM, CDR2 ANQGSEA. The CDR3 loop spans 12 amino acids. CDR3 sequence: CSVDRGRTEAFF. The CDR3 nucleotides are TGCAGCGTTGACAGGGGGCGAACTGAAGCTTTCTTT.

The V call is TRBV9, the J call TRBJ2-4; D is ambiguous. Germline CDR1 SGDLS, CDR2 YYNGEE. V was trimmed by 4 bases and J by 0 bases, leaving 14 bases between them. The CDR3 is 16 amino acids. In nucleotides, the CDR3 is TGTGCCAGCAGCCCCACCGTGGCGGTAGCCAAAAACATTCAGTACTTC. Its protein product is CASSPTVAVAKNIQYF. The whole variable domain, filled in from reference TRBV9 and TRBJ2-4, reads DSGVTQTPKHLITATGQRVTLRCSPRSGDLSVYWYQQSLDQGLQFLIQYYNGEERAKGNILERFSAQQFPDLHSELNLSSLELGDSALYFCASSPTVAVAKNIQYFGAGTRLSVL.

This chain connects TRBV6-6 to TRBJ1-3, with 9 bases matching TRBD1. Germline V gene lookup returns CDR1 MNHNY and CDR2 SVGAGI (reference sequence). The CDR3 covers 14 residues. V trimming: 6 bases; J trimming: 2 bases; junction bases outside the gene matches: 2. The DNA for the CDR3 is TGTGCCAGCAGGGGGACAGGGCCTGGAAACACCATATATTTT. Encoded protein: CASRGTGPGNTIYF.

The V gene is TRBV18, the J gene TRBJ2-3; 7 bases are a match to TRBD1. The V gene end was trimmed by 6 bases and the J gene end by 6 bases; junction bases not matched to a gene: 18. The CDR3 contains 17 residues. Per germline, CDR1 KGHSH and CDR2 LQKENI. The chain's CDR3 is CASSPPGTDYSTDTQYF. In nucleotides, the CDR3 is TGTGCCAGCTCCCCCCCCGGGACAGACTATTCAACCGATACGCAGTATTTT. The full variable domain, its missing parts supplied by reference TRBV18 and TRBJ2-3, is NAGVMQNPRHLVRRRGQEARLRCSPMKGHSHVYWYRQLPEEGLKFMVYLQKENIIDESGMPKERFSAEFPKEGPSILRIQQVVRGDSAAYFCASSPPGTDYSTDTQYFGPGTRLTVL.

Only one count was recorded for this clone. This sequence joins TRBV2 and TRBJ1-3; perhaps TRBD1 as D (6 bases). Germline values: CDR1 SNHLY, CDR2 FYNNEI. The CDR3 is 16 amino acids. V lost 5 bases, J lost 0 bases, and 14 bases lay in between. The CDR3 bases are TGTGCCAGCAGTCCGCCGGACAGTCGCTCTGGAAACACCATATATTTT. It encodes CASSPPDSRSGNTIYF. The variable domain in full, completed from reference TRBV2 and TRBJ1-3, reads EPEVTQTPSHQVTQMGQEVILRCVPISNHLYFYWYRQILGQKVEFLVSFYNNEISEKSEIFDDQFSVERPDGSNFTLKIRSTKLEDSAMYFCASSPPDSRSGNTIYFGEGSWLTVV.

The rearrangement joins TRBV29-1 to TRBJ1-1; tentative D call: TRBD1 (6 bases). CDR1 and CDR2 from the germline V gene are SQVTM and ANQGSEA. Deletions cut 6 bases from V and 4 bases from J, with 9 bases between. This CDR3 comprises 11 residues. The CDR3 here is CSVRGGTEAFF. CDR3 sequence (DNA): TGCAGCGTCCGAGGGGGCACTGAAGCTTTCTTT.

V usage is TRBV12-3 or TRBV12-4 and J usage is TRBJ2-7, with D unclear. V lost 6 bases, J lost 7 bases, and 13 bases lay in between. The length of the CDR3 is 12 residues. This CDR3 reads CASSPSFGEQYF. The CDR3 nucleotides are TGTGCCAGCAGCCCCAGTTTCGGGGAGCAGTACTTC.

The sample holds one count of this clone. The V call is TRBV29-1, the J call TRBJ2-7; possibly TRBD2 for D (5 bases). CDR3 size: 15 residues. Germline CDR1 is SQVTM and CDR2 is ANQGSEA. Trimming stripped 4 bases from V and 2 bases from J, with 18 bases between. The CDR3 is CSVVWTHNSTYEQYF. The CDR3 DNA reads TGCAGCGTTGTCTGGACTCATAATTCCACCTACGAGCAGTACTTC.

The chain combines TRBV10-3 with TRBJ1-6; TRBD1 matches at 7 bases. The ends lost 9 bases at V and 5 bases at J; junction bases unmatched: 4. The V gene's germline CDR1 is ENHRY and CDR2 SYGVKD. The CDR3 runs 13 residues. In DNA form, the CDR3 reads TGTGCCATTAGTACAGGGGATAATTCACCCCTCCACTTT. This encodes CAISTGDNSPLHF.

The chain recombines TRBV4-3 with TRBJ2-7; 11 bases map to TRBD2. The CDR3 consists of 16 residues. Per germline, CDR1 LGHNA and CDR2 YSLEER. Losses at the gene ends were 0 bases for V and 9 bases for J; bases not matched to a gene: 10. The CDR3 spells CASSQDLAGGLAAQYF. For the CDR3, the DNA is TGCGCCAGCAGCCAAGATTTAGCGGGGGGGCTAGCGGCGCAGTACTTC.

The chain employs TRBV5-1 and TRBJ2-3; 7 positions agree with TRBD1. The CDR3 totals 15 residues. V was pared by 0 bases and J by 2 bases, with 3 bases of the junction left unmatched. Germline V gene lookup returns CDR1 SGHRS and CDR2 YFSETQ. In DNA, the CDR3 is TGCGCCAGCAGCTTGGAGGGGGCACCCACAGATACGCAGTATTTT. This sequence encodes CASSLEGAPTDTQYF.

Here the CDR3 DNA reads TGCGCCAGCAGCTTGCGAGGACTTGAAACAGATACGCAGTATTTT. Protein sequence: CASSLRGLETDTQYF. The chain employs TRBV5-1 and TRBJ2-3; possibly TRBD2 for D (5 bases). This CDR3 contains 15 residues. Germline CDR1 SGHRS, CDR2 YFSETQ. Trimming shortened V by 1 base and J by 3 bases, and 12 bases separated the two germline ends.

This chain uses TRBV6-2 or TRBV6-3 with TRBJ2-5, with a possible D match to TRBD1 (6 bases). The V and J ends lost 6 bases and 4 bases respectively, with 18 bases between them. This CDR3 region has 15 residues. CDR1 is MNHEY, CDR2 SVGEGT, per germline. CDR3 DNA: TGTGCCAGCAGCTCCTTTAGGGGGATAGGAGAGACCCAGTACTTC. This translates into CASSSFRGIGETQYF.

This sequence joins TRBV7-9 and TRBJ2-1; the D gene is possibly TRBD2 (5 bases). V lost 7 bases and J 3 bases, leaving 13 bases between the germline ends. The germline V gene has CDR1 SEHNR and CDR2 FQNEAQ (reference sequence). The CDR3 is 14 amino acids. CDR3 DNA: TGTGCCAGCACCGCGGACCGGGGCTACAATGAGCAGTTCTTC. Amino acid sequence: CASTADRGYNEQFF.

V is TRBV11-2 and J is TRBJ1-2; possibly TRBD1 for D (6 bases). The CDR3 sequence is 16 residues long. V shed 1 base and J shed 6 bases, with 18 bases lying between them. CDR1 and CDR2 from the germline V gene are SGHAT and FQNNGV. Here the CDR3 DNA reads TGTGCCAGCAGCTTAGCGGCGGACAGTAGGGTCCATGGCTACACCTTC. Its translation is CASSLAADSRVHGYTF.

This chain links TRBV11-3 with TRBJ2-7, with D perhaps matching TRBD1 (6 bases). Germline assignment: CDR1 SGHNT and CDR2 YENEEA. The length of the CDR3 is 13 residues. V shed 4 bases and J shed 7 bases, with 14 bases lying between them. The CDR3 DNA reads TGTGCCAGCAGCTGGAACAGGGTAAAGGAGCAGTACTTC. As protein: CASSWNRVKEQYF.

V is TRBV3-1 (or the pseudogene TRBV3-2) and J is TRBJ1-2; D call uncertain. V was pared by 0 bases and J by 1 base, with 9 bases between. Germline CDR1 reads LGHDT; CDR2 reads YNNKEL (reference sequence). There are 15 residues in the CDR3. The CDR3 loop is CASSQDSTLNYGYTF. In DNA, the CDR3 is TGTGCCAGCAGCCAAGACAGTACCCTTAACTATGGCTACACCTTC.

A single count supports this clone. The rearrangement joins TRBV24-1 to TRBJ1-5, with 7 bases that match TRBD1. CDR1 KGHDR and CDR2 SFDVKD come from the germline V gene. The ends lost 5 bases at V and 2 bases at J; junction bases unmatched: 5. The CDR3 totals 15 residues. CDR3 nucleotides: TGTGCCACCAGTGGAGGGGGCTGGGGCAATCAGCCCCAGCATTTT. Protein sequence: CATSGGGWGNQPQHF.

This rearrangement joins TRBV7-9 to TRBJ1-6; a weak D match, TRBD1 (5 bases). CDR3 length: 13 residues. V was cut by 5 bases and J by 7 bases, with 9 bases left in between. The germline CDR1 and CDR2 sequences are SEHNR and FQNEAQ (reference sequence). In DNA form, the CDR3 reads TGTGCCAGCAGCCCGACAGAGAATTCACCCCTCCACTTT. Residues: CASSPTENSPLHF. Combining the CDR3 with reference TRBV7-9 and TRBJ1-6 gives the whole variable domain DTGVSQNPRHKITKRGQNVTFRCDPISEHNRLYWYRQTLGQGPEFLTYFQNEAQLEKSRLLSDRFSAERPKGSFSTLEIQRTEQGDSAMYLCASSPTENSPLHFGNGTRLTVT.

The chain is built from TRBV25-1 and TRBJ2-3; TRBD2 matches at 8 bases. The CDR3 runs to 13 residues. Per the germline V gene, CDR1 is MGHDK and CDR2 is SYGVNS. The V gene end was trimmed by 5 bases and the J gene end by 3 bases; junction bases not matched to a gene: 1. The CDR3 nucleotides read TGTGCCAGCAGTCGGGGGGGGACAGATACGCAGTATTTT. Protein product: CASSRGGTDTQYF.

The rearrangement joins TRBV12-3 or TRBV12-4 to TRBJ1-4; 7 bases are a match to TRBD1. The CDR3 runs 13 residues. V was clipped by 6 bases and J by 6 bases; unmatched bases: 4. In DNA form, the CDR3 reads TGTGCCAGCAGCCCCGGGACAGATGAAAAACTGTTTTTT. Translation gives CASSPGTDEKLFF.

The sample holds one count of this clone. CDR3 sequence: CASSLDRGFGYTF. CDR3 nucleotides: TGTGCCAGCAGTCTCGACAGGGGTTTTGGCTACACCTTC. The chain joins TRBV6-5 to TRBJ1-2; 8 bases fit TRBD1. CDR3 size: 13 residues. With V trimmed by 5 bases and J by 7 bases, 6 bases remained unmatched. Germline V gives CDR1 MNHEY, CDR2 SVGAGI.